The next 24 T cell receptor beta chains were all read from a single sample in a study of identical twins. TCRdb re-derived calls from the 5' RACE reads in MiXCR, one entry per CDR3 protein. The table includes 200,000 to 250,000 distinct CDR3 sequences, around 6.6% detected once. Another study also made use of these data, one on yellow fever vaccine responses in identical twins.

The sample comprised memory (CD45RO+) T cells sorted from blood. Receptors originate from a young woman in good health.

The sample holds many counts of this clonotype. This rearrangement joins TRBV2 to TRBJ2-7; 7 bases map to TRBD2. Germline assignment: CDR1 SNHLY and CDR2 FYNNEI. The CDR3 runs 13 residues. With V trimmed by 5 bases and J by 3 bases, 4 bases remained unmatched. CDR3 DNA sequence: TGTGCCAGCAGTCGGGACTATAACTACGAGCAGTACTTC. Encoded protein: CASSRDYNYEQYF.

The CDR3 loop reads CSVPGLYRGSEQYF. The CDR3 DNA reads TGCAGCGTGCCCGGGCTCTATCGTGGGAGCGAGCAGTACTTC. The chain uses TRBV29-1 and TRBJ2-7, with D perhaps TRBD2 (5 bases). The CDR3 sequence is 14 residues long. In germline, CDR1 is SQVTM, CDR2 ANQGSEA. The V gene lost 6 bases and the J gene lost 6 bases, with 21 bases spanning the gap.

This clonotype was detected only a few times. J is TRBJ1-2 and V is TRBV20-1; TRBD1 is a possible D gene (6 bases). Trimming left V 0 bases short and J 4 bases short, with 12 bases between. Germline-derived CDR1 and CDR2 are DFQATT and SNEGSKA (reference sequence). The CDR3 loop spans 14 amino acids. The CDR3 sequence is CSARDSWTAYGYTF. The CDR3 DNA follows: TGCAGTGCTAGAGATTCCTGGACAGCCTATGGCTACACCTTC.

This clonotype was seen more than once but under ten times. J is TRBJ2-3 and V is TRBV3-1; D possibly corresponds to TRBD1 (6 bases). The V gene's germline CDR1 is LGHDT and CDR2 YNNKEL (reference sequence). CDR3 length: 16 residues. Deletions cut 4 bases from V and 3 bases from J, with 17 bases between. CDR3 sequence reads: CASSPPRAGVTDTQYF. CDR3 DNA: TGTGCCAGCAGCCCCCCTAGGGCAGGGGTGACAGATACGCAGTATTTT.

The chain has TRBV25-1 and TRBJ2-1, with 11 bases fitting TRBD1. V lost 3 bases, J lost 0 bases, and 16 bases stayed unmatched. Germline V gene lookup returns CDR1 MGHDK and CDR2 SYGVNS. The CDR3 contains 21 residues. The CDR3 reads CASSDGGRGQGGQSSYNEQFF. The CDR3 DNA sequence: TGTGCCAGCAGTGATGGGGGTAGGGGACAGGGGGGCCAGAGCTCCTACAATGAGCAGTTCTTC. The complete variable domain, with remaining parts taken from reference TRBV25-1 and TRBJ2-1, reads EADIYQTPRYLVIGTGKKITLECSQTMGHDKMYWYQQDPGMELHLIHYSYGVNSTEKGDLSSESTVSRIRTEHFPLTLESARPSHTSQYLCASSDGGRGQGGQSSYNEQFFGPGTRLTVL.

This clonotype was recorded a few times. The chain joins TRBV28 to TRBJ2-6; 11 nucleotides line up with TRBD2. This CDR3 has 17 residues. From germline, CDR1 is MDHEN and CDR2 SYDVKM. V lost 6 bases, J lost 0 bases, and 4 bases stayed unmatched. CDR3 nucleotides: TGTGCCAGCAGCGGGACTAGCGGAAGCTCTGGGGCCAACGTCCTGACTTTC. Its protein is CASSGTSGSSGANVLTF.

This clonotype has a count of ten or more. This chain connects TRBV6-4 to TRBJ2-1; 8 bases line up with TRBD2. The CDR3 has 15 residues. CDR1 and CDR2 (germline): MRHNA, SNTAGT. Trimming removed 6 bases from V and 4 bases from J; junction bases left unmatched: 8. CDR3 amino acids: CASSKSGGEYNEQFF. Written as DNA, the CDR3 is TGTGCCAGCAGCAAGAGCGGGGGTGAATACAATGAGCAGTTCTTC.

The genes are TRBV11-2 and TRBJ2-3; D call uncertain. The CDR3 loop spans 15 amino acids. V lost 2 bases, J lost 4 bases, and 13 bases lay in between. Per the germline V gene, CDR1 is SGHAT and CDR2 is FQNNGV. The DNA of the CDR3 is TGTGCCAGCAGCTTAATCCAGGCTGGCGCAGATACGCAGTATTTT. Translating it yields CASSLIQAGADTQYF.

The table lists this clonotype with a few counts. Here the CDR3 DNA reads TGTGCCAGCAGTGATGGGACAGGACACTATGGCTACACCTTC. Amino acids: CASSDGTGHYGYTF. The rearrangement uses TRBV27 and TRBJ1-2; 8 nucleotides agree with TRBD1. The junction had 5 bases not matched to a gene; V was cut back by 5 bases and J by 3 bases. CDR3 size: 14 residues. Germline CDR1 reads MNHEY; CDR2 reads SMNVEV (reference sequence).

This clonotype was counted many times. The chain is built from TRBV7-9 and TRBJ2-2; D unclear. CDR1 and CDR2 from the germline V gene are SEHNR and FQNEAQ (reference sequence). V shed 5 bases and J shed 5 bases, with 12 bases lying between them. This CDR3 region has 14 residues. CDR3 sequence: CASSDWTATGELFF. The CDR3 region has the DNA TGTGCCAGCAGCGATTGGACGGCGACCGGGGAGCTGTTTTTT. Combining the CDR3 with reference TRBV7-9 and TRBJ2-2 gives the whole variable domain DTGVSQNPRHKITKRGQNVTFRCDPISEHNRLYWYRQTLGQGPEFLTYFQNEAQLEKSRLLSDRFSAERPKGSFSTLEIQRTEQGDSAMYLCASSDWTATGELFFGEGSRLTVL.

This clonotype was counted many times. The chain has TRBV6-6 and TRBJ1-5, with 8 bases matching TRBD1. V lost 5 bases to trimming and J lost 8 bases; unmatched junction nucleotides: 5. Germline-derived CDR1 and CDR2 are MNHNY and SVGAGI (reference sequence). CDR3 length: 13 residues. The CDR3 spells CASSPGGREPQHF. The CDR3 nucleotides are TGTGCCAGCAGTCCAGGGGGCAGGGAGCCCCAGCATTTT.

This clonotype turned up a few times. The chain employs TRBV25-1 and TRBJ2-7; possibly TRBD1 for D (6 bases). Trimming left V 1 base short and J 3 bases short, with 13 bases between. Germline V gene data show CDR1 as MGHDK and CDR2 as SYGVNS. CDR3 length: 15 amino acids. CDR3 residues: CASSESGTKGYEQYF. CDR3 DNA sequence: TGTGCCAGCAGTGAATCCGGGACAAAGGGCTACGAGCAGTACTTC.

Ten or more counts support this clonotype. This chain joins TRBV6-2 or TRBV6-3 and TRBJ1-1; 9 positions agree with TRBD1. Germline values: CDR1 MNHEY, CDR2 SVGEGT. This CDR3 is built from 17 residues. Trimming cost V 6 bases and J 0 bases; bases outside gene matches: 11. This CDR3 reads CASRPGTGIILNTEAFF. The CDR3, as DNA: TGTGCCAGCAGACCCGGGACAGGGATCATCCTGAACACTGAAGCTTTCTTT.

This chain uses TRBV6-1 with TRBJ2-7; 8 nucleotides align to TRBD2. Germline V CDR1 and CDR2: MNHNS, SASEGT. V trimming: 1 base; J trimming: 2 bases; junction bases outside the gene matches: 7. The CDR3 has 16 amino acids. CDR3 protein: CASSEVGAGVAYEQYF. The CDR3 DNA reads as TGTGCCAGCAGTGAAGTTGGAGCGGGAGTGGCCTACGAGCAGTACTTC.

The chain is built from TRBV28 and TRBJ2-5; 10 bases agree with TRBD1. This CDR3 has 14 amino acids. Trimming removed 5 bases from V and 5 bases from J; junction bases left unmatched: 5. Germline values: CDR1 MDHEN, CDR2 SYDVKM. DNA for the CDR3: TGTGCCAGCAGTCCCGGGACAGGGGCCGAGACCCAGTACTTC. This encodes CASSPGTGAETQYF.

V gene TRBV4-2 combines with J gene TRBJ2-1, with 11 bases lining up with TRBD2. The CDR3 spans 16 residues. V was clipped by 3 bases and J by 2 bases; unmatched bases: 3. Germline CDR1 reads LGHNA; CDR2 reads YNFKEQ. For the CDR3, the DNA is TGTGCCAGCAGCCAGGGGACTAGCGGAACCTACAATGAGCAGTTCTTC. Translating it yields CASSQGTSGTYNEQFF.

The CDR3 is CAISETPSGIVSYEQYF. CDR3 bases: TGTGCCATCAGTGAGACTCCTAGCGGGATAGTGAGCTACGAGCAGTACTTC. The chain joins TRBV10-3 to TRBJ2-7; 9 bases align to TRBD2. There are 17 residues in the CDR3. Trimming took 2 bases from V and 3 from J; bases not matched to a gene: 11. The germline V gene encodes CDR1 ENHRY and CDR2 SYGVKD.

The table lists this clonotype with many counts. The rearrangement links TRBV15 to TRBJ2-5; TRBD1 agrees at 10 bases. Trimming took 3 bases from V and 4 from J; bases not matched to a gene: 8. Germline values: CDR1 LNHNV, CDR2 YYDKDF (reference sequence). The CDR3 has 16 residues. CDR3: CATSSNDRGRLETQYF. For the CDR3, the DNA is TGTGCCACCAGCAGCAACGACAGGGGGCGCTTAGAGACCCAGTACTTC.

The CDR3 DNA follows: TGCAGTGCCAAAGACCGGTGGAATGAGCAGTTCTTC. The encoded protein is CSAKDRWNEQFF. The chain employs TRBV20-1 and TRBJ2-1, with D hard to call. Germline-derived CDR1 and CDR2 are DFQATT and SNEGSKA (reference sequence). Deletions cut 6 bases from V and 7 bases from J, with 13 bases between. The CDR3 totals 12 residues.

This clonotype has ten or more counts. CDR3 in DNA: TGTGCCAGCAGTTTGAGATATGCAACTAATGAAAAACTGTTTTTT. It specifies CASSLRYATNEKLFF. The chain carries TRBV12-3 or TRBV12-4 and TRBJ1-4; D gene uncertain. V was trimmed by 3 bases and J by 0 bases, leaving 8 bases between them. The CDR3 has 15 residues.

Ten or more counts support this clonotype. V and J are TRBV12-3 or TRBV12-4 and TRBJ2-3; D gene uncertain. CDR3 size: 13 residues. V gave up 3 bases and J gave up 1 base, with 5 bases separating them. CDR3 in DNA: TGTGCCAGCAGTTTTCGGCGCACAGATACGCAGTATTTT. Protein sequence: CASSFRRTDTQYF.

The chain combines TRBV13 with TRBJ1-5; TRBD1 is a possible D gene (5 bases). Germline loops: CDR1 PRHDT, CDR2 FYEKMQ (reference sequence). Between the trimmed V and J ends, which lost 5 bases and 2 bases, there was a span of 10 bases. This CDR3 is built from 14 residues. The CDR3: CASSTGDGNQPQHF. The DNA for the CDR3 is TGTGCCAGCAGCACAGGTGATGGCAATCAGCCCCAGCATTTT.

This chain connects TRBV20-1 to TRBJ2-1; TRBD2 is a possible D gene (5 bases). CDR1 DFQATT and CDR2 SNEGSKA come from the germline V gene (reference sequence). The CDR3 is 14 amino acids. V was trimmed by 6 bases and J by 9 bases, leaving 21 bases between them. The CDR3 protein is CSARSDPWVGEQFF. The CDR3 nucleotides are TGCAGTGCCCGTAGCGACCCCTGGGTGGGTGAGCAGTTCTTC.

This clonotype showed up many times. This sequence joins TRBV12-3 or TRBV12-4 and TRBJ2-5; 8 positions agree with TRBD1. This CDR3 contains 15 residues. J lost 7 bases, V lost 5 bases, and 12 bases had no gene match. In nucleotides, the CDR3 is TGTGCCAGCAGTACCCCACGCGGGACAGGAGGGACCCAGTACTTC. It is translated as CASSTPRGTGGTQYF.